These 6 T cell receptor beta chains were all obtained from the same sample, sequenced in a study of identical twins. TCRdb passed the 5' RACE reads through MiXCR, listing each CDR3 protein once. The table lists roughly 770,000 distinct CDR3 sequences, 15% to 20% of them singletons, with about an eighth in the top ten. The same sample was also used in a study of T cells expressing NK-cell markers.

Sequencing used PBMCs. All receptors come from a woman between 18 and 30 years old in good health.

The chain carries TRBV5-1 and TRBJ1-4; 9 nucleotides match TRBD1. Germline trimming cut 0 bases from V and 8 bases from J; bases unmatched to any gene: 8. In germline, CDR1 is SGHRS, CDR2 YFSETQ. The CDR3 covers 16 residues. CDR3 sequence: CASSLVRGQGEEKLFF. The CDR3, as DNA: TGCGCCAGCAGCTTGGTAAGGGGACAGGGCGAAGAAAAACTGTTTTTT.

V is TRBV5-1 and J is TRBJ2-7; no reliable D call. CDR1 and CDR2 (germline): SGHRS, YFSETQ. V lost 4 bases to trimming and J lost 0 bases, with 11 bases between them. This CDR3 contains 14 residues. The chain's CDR3 is CASSPVGSSYEQYF. Written as DNA, the CDR3 is TGCGCCAGCAGCCCTGTGGGAAGCTCCTACGAGCAGTACTTC.

This clonotype was counted only a few times. V and J are TRBV20-1 and TRBJ1-5, with D hard to call. With 2 bases removed from V and 4 bases from J, the gap between germline ends came to 12 bases. CDR3 size: 14 residues. Germline CDR1 reads DFQATT; CDR2 reads SNEGSKA (reference sequence). CDR3 sequence reads: CSARPLAANQPQHF. The DNA for the CDR3 is TGCAGTGCTAGACCCCTGGCAGCAAATCAGCCCCAGCATTTT.

This clonotype has ten or more counts. The J gene is TRBJ2-7, the V gene TRBV10-3, with a possible D match to TRBD2 (6 bases). In germline, CDR1 is ENHRY, CDR2 SYGVKD. Trimming shortened V by 4 bases and J by 6 bases, and 16 bases separated the two germline ends. This CDR3 contains 14 residues. The DNA of the CDR3 is TGTGCCATCAGTGGTTCCGCGGGAAGAGGCGAGCAGTACTTC. Its protein is CAISGSAGRGEQYF.

V usage is TRBV7-2 and J usage is TRBJ2-7; 8 bases match TRBD2. The CDR3 has 17 residues. From germline, CDR1 is SGHTA and CDR2 FQGNSA. The junction had 11 bases not matched to a gene; V was cut back by 0 bases and J by 4 bases. The CDR3 DNA is TGTGCCAGCAGCTTAGCGCGTCTAGCGGGTGACCGATACGAGCAGTACTTC. Protein product: CASSLARLAGDRYEQYF.

In its sample, this clonotype was seen a few times. The rearrangement joins TRBV14 to TRBJ2-2; D remains ambiguous. This CDR3 comprises 12 residues. Germline V gives CDR1 SGHDN, CDR2 FVKESK. Trimming removed 5 bases from V and 7 bases from J, with 8 bases in between. CDR3 nucleotides: TGTGCCAGCAGCTATCTATACGGGGAGCTGTTTTTT. The encoded protein is CASSYLYGELFF.